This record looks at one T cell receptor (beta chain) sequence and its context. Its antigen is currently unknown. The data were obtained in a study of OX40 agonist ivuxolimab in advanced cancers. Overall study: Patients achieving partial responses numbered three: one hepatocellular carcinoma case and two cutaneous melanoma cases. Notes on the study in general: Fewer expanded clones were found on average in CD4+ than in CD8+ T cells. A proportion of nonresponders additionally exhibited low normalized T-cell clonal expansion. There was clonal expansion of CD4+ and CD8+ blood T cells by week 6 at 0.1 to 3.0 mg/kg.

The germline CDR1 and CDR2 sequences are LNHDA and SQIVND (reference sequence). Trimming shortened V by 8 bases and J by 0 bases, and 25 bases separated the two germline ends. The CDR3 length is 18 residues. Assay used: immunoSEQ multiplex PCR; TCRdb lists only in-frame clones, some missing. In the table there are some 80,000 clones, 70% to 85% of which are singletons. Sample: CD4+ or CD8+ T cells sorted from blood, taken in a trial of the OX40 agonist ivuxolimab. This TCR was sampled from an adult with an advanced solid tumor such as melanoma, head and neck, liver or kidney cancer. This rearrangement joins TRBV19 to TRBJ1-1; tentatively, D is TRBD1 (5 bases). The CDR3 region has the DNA TGTGCCAGTTTACGCTATGGGCAGGGAAGGCTCATGAACACTGAAGCTTTCTTT. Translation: CASLRYGQGRLMNTEAFF.